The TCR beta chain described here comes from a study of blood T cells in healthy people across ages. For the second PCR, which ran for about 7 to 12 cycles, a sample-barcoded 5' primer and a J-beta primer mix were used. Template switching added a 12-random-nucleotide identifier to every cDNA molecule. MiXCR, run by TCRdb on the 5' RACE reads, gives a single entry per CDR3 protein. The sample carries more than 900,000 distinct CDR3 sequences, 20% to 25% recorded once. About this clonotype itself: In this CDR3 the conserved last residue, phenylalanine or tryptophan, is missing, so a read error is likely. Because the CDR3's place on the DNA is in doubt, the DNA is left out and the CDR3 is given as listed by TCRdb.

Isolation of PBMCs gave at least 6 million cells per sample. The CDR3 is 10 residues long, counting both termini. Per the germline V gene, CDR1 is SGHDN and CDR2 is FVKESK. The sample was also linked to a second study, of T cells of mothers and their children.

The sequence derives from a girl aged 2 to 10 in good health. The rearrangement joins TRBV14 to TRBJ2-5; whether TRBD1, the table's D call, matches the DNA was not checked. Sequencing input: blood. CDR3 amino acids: CASSLAGPFL.